This T cell receptor (beta chain) was sequenced in a study of OX40 agonist ivuxolimab in advanced cancers. About the study as a whole: The costimulatory receptor OX40 (CD134) was targeted by ivuxolimab, a fully human IgG2 agonistic monoclonal antibody. Intravenous ivuxolimab was administered to patients every 2 weeks at six dose levels: 0.01, 0.1, 0.3, 1.5, 3 and 10 mg/kg. Of the 50 or so patients in dose escalation, about 20 had hepatocellular carcinoma, approximately 15 had melanoma, 9 had renal cell carcinoma and 9 had head and neck cancer. In the dose-escalation cohort, over 65% of patients were male, and the mean age was around 60 years, with a range of roughly 23 to 85. Patients were allowed to have had prior anti-PD-1, anti-PD-L1 or anti-CTLA-4 therapy, and roughly 40% of the dose-escalation patients had been treated with checkpoint inhibitors. Partial responses occurred in three dose-escalation patients, of whom one had hepatocellular carcinoma and two had cutaneous melanoma. Peripheral TCRbeta sequencing aimed to test whether ivuxolimab altered TCR sequence diversity and caused clonal T-cell expansion. The monotherapy dose-escalation portion (N ≈ 57 patients) of the phase I ivuxolimab trial is reported in the paper.

A remark on this clone: The antigen this receptor binds is unknown. No much larger clonotype is one base removed from it; base qualities were not supplied.

Broad study findings and their caveats: In partial responders in the 0.1-3.0 mg/kg groups, normalized peripheral clonal expansion was found to be among the lowest, especially among CD8+ T cells. Antigen specificity was not determined for the clonally expanded peripheral T cells. Clonal expansion of both CD4+ and CD8+ blood T cells was observed from baseline to week 6 at doses 0.1 to 3.0 mg/kg. After ivuxolimab, expanded clones were on average more numerous among CD8+ T cells than among CD4+ T cells. Low levels of normalized T-cell clonal expansion were also seen in some patients who did not respond.

The CDR3, from cysteine to phenylalanine, totals 16 residues. Kept here is only the CDR3 DNA, which spans 48 bases and is read in frame from base 1. V is cut by 6 bases and J by 0 bases, and the space between the germline ends is 15 bases. Via the germline V gene, CDR1 is KGHSH and CDR2 LQKENI. The trial excluded patients who had a history of autoimmune disease or were on systemic immunosuppression. Peripheral blood for TCR sequencing was collected from all dose cohorts at baseline, on cycle 4 day 1, and on cycle 7 day 1. Samples came from an open-label, multicenter, first-in-human phase I dose-escalation trial of ivuxolimab. Adults with locally advanced or metastatic melanoma, renal cell, hepatocellular, or head and neck squamous cell carcinoma were enrolled in the trial. Before TCR sequencing, CD4+ T cells and CD8+ T cells were sorted from peripheral blood as separate populations. Genomic DNA was extracted from sorted cells for sequencing of the TCRbeta CDR3 region. The immunoSEQ Assay was used for sequencing of TCRbeta CDR3 regions. The table comes from immuneACCESS by way of TCRdb, which keeps in-frame sequences with V and J called. Part of the clones is missing from these tables; in studies checked, under half for an unresolved V gene and the rest for unknown reasons. In all, the sample holds roughly 72,000 clones, and 89% of those were seen once. Of the sample, roughly an eighth falls within the top ten clones.

Sequenced here: CD4+ or CD8+ T cells sorted from blood, sampled in a trial of the OX40 agonist ivuxolimab. The chain is encoded by TRBV18 joined to TRBJ2-1, and the D gene may be TRBD2, 6 bases matching. This clonotype was obtained from an adult with an advanced solid tumor such as melanoma, head and neck, liver or kidney cancer. The DNA sequence follows: TGTGCCAGCTCTGTCCGGGACTCGCCCTCCTACAATGAGCAGTTCTTC. This translates into CASSVRDSPSYNEQFF. When the CDR3 is completed using the reference TRBV18 and TRBJ2-1 genes on either side, the full variable domain is NAGVMQNPRHLVRRRGQEARLRCSPMKGHSHVYWYRQLPEEGLKFMVYLQKENIIDESGMPKERFSAEFPKEGPSILRIQQVVRGDSAAYFCASSVRDSPSYNEQFFGPGTRLTVL.